The 7 T cell receptor beta chains below come from one sample, sequenced in a study of blood T cell repertoires in COVID-19 (dated by TCRdb to about 2020). Receptor amplification or capture employed the immunoSEQ multiplex PCR assay. TCRdb holds this immuneACCESS table with in-frame rearrangements only. Some clones are missing; in checked studies, unresolved V genes explain under half, and the rest has no known cause. The sample data list around 140,000 clones, and about 88% of these were observed just once. Of the sample, around 2.4% falls within the top ten clones. The specimen sequenced was PBMCs or T cells enriched from blood (not recorded which). The origin of the receptors is a man aged 35 to 55 with acute COVID-19.

The sample holds a few counts of this clone. The genes are TRBV25-1 and TRBJ1-2; D unresolved. The germline gives CDR1 MGHDK, CDR2 SYGVNS. Between the trimmed V and J ends, which lost 4 bases and 8 bases, there was a span of 8 bases. The CDR3 sequence is 11 residues long. The CDR3 nucleotides are TGTGCCAGCAGTGCTTCTATGGGCTACACCTTC. This gives the protein CASSASMGYTF.

This chain connects TRBV9 to TRBJ2-1, with TRBD2 matching over 7 bases. CDR3 length: 18 residues. In germline, CDR1 is SGDLS, CDR2 YYNGEE. After removal of 0 bases from V and 7 bases from J, the junction contained 16 bases not matched to a gene. CDR3: CASSVDHGWSGGNNEQFF. DNA of the CDR3: TGTGCCAGCAGCGTAGACCACGGATGGTCGGGAGGCAATAATGAGCAGTTCTTC.

The rearrangement joins TRBV19 to TRBJ2-7; 8 bases align to TRBD1. Germline trimming cut 3 bases from V and 3 bases from J; bases unmatched to any gene: 4. Germline V gives CDR1 LNHDA, CDR2 SQIVND (reference sequence). This CDR3 region has 14 residues. CDR3: CASSIGTGNYEQYF. CDR3 nucleotide sequence: TGTGCCAGTAGTATTGGGACAGGAAACTACGAGCAGTACTTC.

The V gene is TRBV18, the J gene TRBJ2-7; tentatively, D is TRBD1 (7 bases). The CDR3 length is 15 residues. Per the germline V gene, CDR1 is KGHSH and CDR2 is LQKENI. Trimming shortened V by 3 bases and J by 3 bases, and 15 bases separated the two germline ends. Here the CDR3 DNA reads TGTGCCAGCTCACCTCGTCCCAGGGGGGACTACGAGCAGTACTTC. Its protein is CASSPRPRGDYEQYF.

The chain recombines TRBV12-3 or TRBV12-4 with TRBJ1-3; no clear D gene. The CDR3 covers 13 residues. V was cut by 6 bases and J by 4 bases, with 10 bases left in between. CDR3 protein: CASSLGGGNTIYF. For the CDR3, the DNA is TGTGCCAGCAGCCTAGGTGGGGGAAACACCATATATTTT.

Comment on this clone: The junction differs from germline at one of its ends, possibly a read error. The chain is built from TRBV3-1 (or the pseudogene TRBV3-2) and TRBJ2-1; TRBD2 matches 9 bases. Per germline, CDR1 LGHDT and CDR2 YNNKEL (reference sequence). The CDR3 totals 14 residues. The CDR3 DNA is TGTGCCATCAGCGCGGGGGGGCCGGTCAATGAGCAGTTCTTC. As protein: CAISAGGPVNEQFF.

This clone was counted only a few times. The chain recombines TRBV2 with TRBJ2-2; D is unresolved. V lost 8 bases and J 1 base, leaving 8 bases between the germline ends. Germline V gene data show CDR1 as SNHLY and CDR2 as FYNNEI. The length of the CDR3 is 13 residues. Here the CDR3 reads CASLPLNTGELFF. The CDR3, as DNA: TGTGCCAGCCTGCCACTGAACACCGGGGAGCTGTTTTTT. Based on the CDR3 plus reference TRBV2 and TRBJ2-2, the full variable domain is EPEVTQTPSHQVTQMGQEVILRCVPISNHLYFYWYRQILGQKVEFLVSFYNNEISEKSEIFDDQFSVERPDGSNFTLKIRSTKLEDSAMYFCASLPLNTGELFFGEGSRLTVL.